This TCR beta chain is from a study of vaccination effects on CD4 cells after COVID-19. Profiled with immunoSEQ multiplex PCR; TCRdb holds only in-frame clones, not every one. The sample includes approximately 40,000 clones, about two thirds seen only once; the top ten take 20% to 25%. About this clone: The antigen remains undetermined.

Antigen-specific CD4+ T cell clonotypes were called by their expansion after viral peptide-pool culture in ViraFEST. Subsequent to roughly 9 days of culture, CD4+ T cells were isolated. The vaccine recipients had no prior SARS-CoV-2 infection, with negative nucleocapsid antibodies. Peptides at about 10 ug/ml and IL-2 at 9.5 to 10 IU/ml were added to some 2 million PBMC per well. Fresh IL-2-containing medium replaced half the medium on days 3 and 7. V gave up 7 bases and J gave up 4 bases; unmatched junction bases: 7. This CDR3 is built from 15 residues. Germline V gene data show CDR1 as GTSNPN and CDR2 as SVGIG (reference sequence).

The TCR comes from a human donor who received a COVID-19 vaccine. This material consisted of CD4+ T cells from PBMCs cultured with SARS-CoV-2 spike peptides, taken before COVID-19 vaccination. The gene calls are TRBV30 and TRBJ2-2; 12 nucleotides match TRBD2. The CDR3: CALPSGGAPTGELFF. The CDR3 bases are TGTGCCTTACCTAGCGGGGGGGCCCCCACCGGGGAGCTGTTTTTT.